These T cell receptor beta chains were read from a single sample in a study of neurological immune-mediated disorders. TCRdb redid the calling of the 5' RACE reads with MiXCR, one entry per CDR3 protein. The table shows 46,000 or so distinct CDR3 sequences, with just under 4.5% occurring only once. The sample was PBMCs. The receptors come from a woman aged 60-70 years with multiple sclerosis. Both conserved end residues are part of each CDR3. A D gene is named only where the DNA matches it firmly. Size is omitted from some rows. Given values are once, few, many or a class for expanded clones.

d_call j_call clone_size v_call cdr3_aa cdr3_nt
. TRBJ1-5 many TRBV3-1 CASSREGGDGQPQHF TGTGCCAGCAGCCGAGAGGGAGGGGACGGTCAGCCCCAGCATTTT
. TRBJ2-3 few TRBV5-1 CASSLASPSADTQYF TGCGCCAGCAGCTTGGCGTCCCCCTCGGCAGATACGCAGTATTTT
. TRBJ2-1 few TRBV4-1 CASSQDSGGHNEQFF TGCGCCAGCAGCCAAGATTCTGGGGGGCATAATGAGCAGTTCTTC
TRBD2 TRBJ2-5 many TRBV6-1 CASVKRGGLETQYF TGTGCCAGCGTAAAACGGGGGGGCCTGGAGACCCAGTACTTC
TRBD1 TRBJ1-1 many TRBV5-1 CASSRNPQGGNTEAFF TGCGCCAGCAGCCGGAACCCACAGGGGGGGAACACTGAAGCTTTCTTT
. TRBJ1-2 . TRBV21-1 CASRDSAWNYGYTF TGTGCCAGCAGGGACAGTGCCTGGAACTATGGCTACACCTTC
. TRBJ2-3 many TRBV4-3 CASSQDGGIGDTQYF TGCGCCAGCAGCCAAGATGGGGGAATCGGAGATACGCAGTATTTT
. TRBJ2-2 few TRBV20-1 CSASDRVSTGELFF TGCAGTGCTAGCGATAGGGTATCAACCGGGGAGCTGTTTTTT
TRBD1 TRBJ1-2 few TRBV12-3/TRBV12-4 CASSPSDRANYGYTF TGTGCCAGCAGCCCTTCGGACAGGGCTAACTATGGCTACACCTTC
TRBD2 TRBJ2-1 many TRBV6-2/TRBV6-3 CASSYERETYNEQFF TGTGCCAGCAGTTACGAGCGGGAGACCTACAATGAGCAGTTCTTC
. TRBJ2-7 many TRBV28 CASSGQGSEQYF TGTGCCAGCAGTGGTCAGGGGTCCGAGCAGTACTTC
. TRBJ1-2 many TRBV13 CASSAGPFLGYTF TGTGCCAGCAGCGCAGGCCCCTTTTTGGGCTACACCTTC
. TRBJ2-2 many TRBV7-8 CAARRRGSNTGELFF TGTGCCGCCCGCCGAAGGGGGTCGAACACCGGGGAGCTGTTTTTT
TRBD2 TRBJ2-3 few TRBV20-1 CSARPGRAGDTDTQYF TGCAGTGCTAGGCCCGGACGGGCGGGAGACACAGATACGCAGTATTTT
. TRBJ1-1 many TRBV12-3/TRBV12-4 CASSFSRLNTEAFF TGTGCCAGCAGTTTCTCGAGACTTAACACTGAAGCTTTCTTT
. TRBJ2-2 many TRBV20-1 CSALTANTGELFF TGCAGTGCTTTGACAGCGAACACCGGGGAGCTGTTTTTT
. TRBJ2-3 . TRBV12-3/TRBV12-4 CASSLYGGPRRDTQYF TGTGCCAGCAGCCTCTATGGGGGACCTCGCAGAGATACGCAGTATTTT
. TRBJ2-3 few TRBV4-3 CASSQGRGADTQNF TGCGCCAGCAGCCAAGGCCGGGGGGCAGATACGCAGAATTTT
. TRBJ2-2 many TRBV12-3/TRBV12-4 CASSTGSAGELFF TGTGCCAGCAGTACAGGGTCAGCCGGGGAGCTGTTTTTT
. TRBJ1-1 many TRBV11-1 CASSLSRDTEAFF TGTGCCAGCAGCTTATCGAGAGACACTGAAGCTTTCTTT
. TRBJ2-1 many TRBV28 CASSSYRYNEQFF TGTGCCAGCAGTTCATACAGATACAATGAGCAGTTCTTC
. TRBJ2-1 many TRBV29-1 CSVEALRGPAVNEQFF TGCAGCGTTGAAGCCCTAAGGGGCCCAGCGGTCAATGAGCAGTTCTTC
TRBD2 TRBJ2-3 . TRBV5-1 CASSLGLAADTQYF TGCGCCAGCAGCTTGGGCCTAGCGGCAGATACGCAGTATTTT
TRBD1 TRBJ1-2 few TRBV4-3 CASSQFQGAGGYTF TGCGCCAGCAGCCAATTCCAGGGGGCGGGAGGCTACACCTTC
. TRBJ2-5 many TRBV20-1 CSARDPTDQETQYF TGCAGTGCTAGAGATCCAACAGATCAAGAGACCCAGTACTTC
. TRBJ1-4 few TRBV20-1 CSARDRTDTEKLFF TGCAGTGCTAGAGATCGGACAGACACCGAAAAACTGTTTTTT
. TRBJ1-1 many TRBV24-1 CATKGPENTEAFF TGTGCCACCAAGGGGCCTGAGAACACTGAAGCTTTCTTT